Following are 27 T cell receptor beta chains from one sample sequenced in a study of immune evolution from preneoplasia to lung adenocarcinoma. Libraries were prepared by immunoSEQ multiplex PCR; TCRdb keeps only in-frame clonotypes and omits some of them. The top ten clones hold over 5% of a sample with around 21,000 clones, 60% to 80% of them seen once. The sample taken for sequencing was FFPE invasive lung adenocarcinoma tissue. Receptor source: a person between 55 and 69 years old with lung adenocarcinoma.

The chain links TRBV2 to TRBJ2-7; D may be TRBD2 (5 bases). Between the trimmed V and J ends, which lost 7 bases and 0 bases, there was a span of 7 bases. Germline CDR1 SNHLY, CDR2 FYNNEI. The CDR3 contains 12 residues. The CDR3 DNA reads as TGTGCCAGCATGGGGAGCTCCTACGAGCAGTACTTC. Translating gives CASMGSSYEQYF.

This clone came up once. A much larger clone is a single base away; this may be a read error. The same CDR3 is also encoded by other DNA sequences in this sample. The chain uses TRBV2 and TRBJ1-5; the D is unclear. Germline loops: CDR1 SNHLY, CDR2 FYNNEI. The CDR3 consists of 13 residues. V lost 7 bases, J lost 0 bases, and 7 bases lay in between. The chain's CDR3 is CASMGDSNQPQHF. CDR3 bases: TGTGCCAGCATGGGAGATAGCAATCAGCCCCAGCATTTT.

This chain joins TRBV12-5 and TRBJ2-1, with TRBD2 matching over 8 bases. The CDR3 is 17 amino acids. Germline V gives CDR1 LGHNT, CDR2 FRNRAP. Trimming at V came to 2 bases and at J to 2 bases, leaving 8 bases not matched to a gene. The CDR3 nucleotides read TGTGCTAGTGGTTTGATTCGAGCGGGAGTGGCCTACAATGAGCAGTTCTTC. Translating it yields CASGLIRAGVAYNEQFF.

Of note for this clone: One junction end does not reproduce the germline sequence, and a read error may be involved. The genes are TRBV6-5 and TRBJ2-7, with 9 nucleotides matching TRBD1. Per germline, CDR1 MNHEY and CDR2 SVGAGI. CDR3 length: 14 residues. The CDR3 nucleotides read TGTGCCAGCAGTTACGTCAGTCGGGACAGGGCCCTGAACTTC. It is translated as CASSYVSRDRALNF.

The genes are TRBV7-9 and TRBJ2-3; possible D gene TRBD2, 6 bases. Germline V CDR1 and CDR2: SEHNR, FQNEAQ (reference sequence). The CDR3 sequence is 13 residues long. V shed 5 bases and J shed 5 bases, with 11 bases lying between them. Here the CDR3 reads CASSINSGDTQYF. CDR3 nucleotides: TGTGCCAGCAGCATAAATAGCGGAGATACGCAGTATTTT.

V and J are TRBV6-6 and TRBJ2-1; TRBD2 agrees at 7 bases. Germline assignment: CDR1 MNHNY and CDR2 SVGAGI (reference sequence). J was trimmed by 4 bases and V by 2 bases; bases with no gene match: 8. The CDR3 covers 16 residues. DNA for the CDR3: TGTGCCAGCAGTTACGGCGGCGGAGCGGGGTACAATGAGCAGTTCTTC. Translation gives CASSYGGGAGYNEQFF.

CDR3 sequence: CASSIGGQHTDTQYF. The CDR3 coding sequence is TGTGCCAGCAGCATAGGGGGACAGCACACAGATACGCAGTATTTT. The V gene is TRBV11-3, the J gene TRBJ2-3; 7 nucleotides align to TRBD1. Per the germline V gene, CDR1 is SGHNT and CDR2 is YENEEA. The CDR3 extends over 15 amino acids. Losses at the gene ends were 5 bases for V and 2 bases for J; bases not matched to a gene: 7.

The chain links TRBV29-1 to TRBJ1-4, with no clear D. Between the trimmed V and J ends, which lost 5 bases and 8 bases, there was a span of 12 bases. The CDR3 is 12 amino acids. CDR1 is SQVTM, CDR2 ANQGSEA, per germline. The CDR3 loop is CSVYGVGEKLFF. CDR3 coding DNA: TGCAGCGTTTATGGGGTGGGCGAAAAACTGTTTTTT.

This chain connects TRBV6-4 to TRBJ2-3, with 10 bases lining up with TRBD2. Germline CDR1 is MRHNA and CDR2 is SNTAGT. The CDR3 spans 15 residues. With V trimmed by 3 bases and J by 5 bases, 5 bases remained unmatched. Here the CDR3 DNA reads TGTGCCAGCAGTGAACTAGCGGGAAGGGGAGATACGCAGTATTTT. Amino acid sequence: CASSELAGRGDTQYF.

The CDR3 nucleotides are TGTGCCAGCAGCTTAAATAGCGGCAATGAGCAGTTCTTC. It specifies CASSLNSGNEQFF. The chain uses TRBV7-2 and TRBJ2-1, with a tentative D call TRBD2 (6 bases). This CDR3 contains 13 residues. Trimming took off 2 bases at V and 6 bases at J, with 8 bases between the two ends. Germline CDR1 and CDR2: SGHTA and FQGNSA.

The V call is TRBV18, the J call TRBJ1-1, with D possibly matching TRBD1 (5 bases). This CDR3 is built from 14 residues. CDR1 KGHSH and CDR2 LQKENI come from the germline V gene. The V and J ends lost 3 bases and 4 bases respectively, with 12 bases between them. CDR3 amino acids: CASSPSVGGTEAFF. The CDR3, as DNA: TGTGCCAGCTCACCTTCTGTGGGGGGCACTGAAGCTTTCTTT.

The V and J genes are TRBV5-1 and TRBJ2-1; TRBD2 matches at 9 bases. Losses at the gene ends were 4 bases for V and 10 bases for J; bases not matched to a gene: 12. CDR1 is SGHRS and CDR2 is YFSETQ in the germline V gene. The CDR3 has 15 amino acids. This CDR3 reads CASSLQGTGTSEQFF. The CDR3 DNA reads as TGCGCCAGCAGCCTACAGGGGACTGGGACTAGCGAGCAGTTCTTC.

V is TRBV30 and J is TRBJ2-5; 13 bases are shared with TRBD2. CDR3 length equals 14 residues. V lost 3 bases to trimming and J lost 4 bases; unmatched junction nucleotides: 2. Germline V gene lookup returns CDR1 GTSNPN and CDR2 SVGIG (reference sequence). CDR3 DNA: TGTGCCTGGAGACTAGCGGGAGGGAGAGAGACCCAGTACTTC. It is translated as CAWRLAGGRETQYF.

This clone was recorded once. The chain links TRBV28 to TRBJ2-2; D perhaps matches TRBD2 (5 bases). V lost 2 bases and J 3 bases, leaving 7 bases between the germline ends. The germline gives CDR1 MDHEN, CDR2 SYDVKM. The CDR3 contains 14 residues. CDR3 sequence reads: CASSLASHTGELFF. The CDR3 nucleotides read TGTGCCAGCAGTTTAGCTAGCCACACCGGGGAGCTGTTTTTT.

This clone was observed a single time. The chain links TRBV11-3 to TRBJ2-1, with 14 positions matching TRBD2. Germline V gene data show CDR1 as SGHNT and CDR2 as YENEEA. CDR3 length equals 16 residues. V was clipped by 1 base and J by 11 bases; unmatched bases: 7. The CDR3 DNA reads as TGTGCCAGCAGCTTAGCCCCGGGACTAGCGGGAGAGCAGCAGTTCTTC. Its protein is CASSLAPGLAGEQQFF.

The V gene is TRBV11-3, the J gene TRBJ2-7; a possible D gene is TRBD1 (5 bases). CDR3 length: 15 amino acids. Trimming shortened V by 0 bases and J by 3 bases, and 12 bases separated the two germline ends. Germline CDR1 is SGHNT and CDR2 is YENEEA. CDR3 sequence: CASSLDRGLIYEQYF. CDR3 bases: TGTGCCAGCAGCTTAGATAGGGGCCTGATCTACGAGCAGTACTTC.

The V and J genes are TRBV29-1 and TRBJ2-5; TRBD1 or TRBD2 may be the D gene (5 bases each). Deletions cut 3 bases from V and 4 bases from J, with 15 bases between. This CDR3 has 14 residues. The germline CDR1 and CDR2 sequences are SQVTM and ANQGSEA. CDR3 bases: TGCAGCGTTGAGGGGGTGGAGTCTCGAGAGACCCAGTACTTC. This encodes CSVEGVESRETQYF.

The V and J genes are TRBV19 and TRBJ2-3; possible D gene TRBD2, 6 bases. The CDR3 has 14 residues. Germline assignment: CDR1 LNHDA and CDR2 SQIVND (reference sequence). Between the trimmed V and J ends, which lost 9 bases and 5 bases, there was a span of 18 bases. The CDR3 protein is CASGEGWGEDTQYF. The CDR3 nucleotides are TGTGCCAGCGGCGAGGGGTGGGGGGAAGATACGCAGTATTTT.

The V and J genes are TRBV19 and TRBJ2-3; 7 nucleotides line up with TRBD2. The CDR3 covers 15 residues. V lost 7 bases and J lost 6; bases outside the gene matches: 13. The germline gives CDR1 LNHDA, CDR2 SQIVND (reference sequence). CDR3 coding DNA: TGTGCCAGTATGATCAGCGGGGCCACGGGGGATACGCAGTATTTT. This translates into CASMISGATGDTQYF.

V and J are TRBV7-2 and TRBJ2-7; 7 nucleotides agree with TRBD1. Trimming removed 5 bases from V and 5 bases from J; junction bases left unmatched: 9. Per germline, CDR1 SGHTA and CDR2 FQGNSA. This CDR3 has 14 residues. The CDR3 protein is CASSLNRGVNEQYF. In DNA, the CDR3 is TGTGCCAGCAGCCTTAACAGGGGTGTGAACGAGCAGTACTTC.

This clone was found a few times. The CDR3 DNA reads TGTGCCAGCAGCCCCGGGACATCCAGCTCTGGGGCCAACGTCCTGACTTTC. Amino acid sequence: CASSPGTSSSGANVLTF. The V gene is TRBV28, the J gene TRBJ2-6, with D possibly matching TRBD1 (6 bases). This CDR3 has 17 amino acids. The ends were cut back, 6 bases at V and 0 bases at J, with 15 bases in the middle. Germline values: CDR1 MDHEN, CDR2 SYDVKM.

This clone was observed a single time. The V call is TRBV5-8, the J call TRBJ2-6; 7 bases are a match to TRBD1. The junction had 4 bases not matched to a gene; V was cut back by 4 bases and J by 0 bases. The germline CDR1 and CDR2 sequences are SGHTS and YDEGEE. CDR3 length: 16 residues. CDR3 sequence reads: CASSPGQVSGANVLTF. In DNA form, the CDR3 reads TGTGCCAGCAGCCCCGGACAGGTCTCTGGGGCCAACGTCCTGACTTTC.

The genes are TRBV5-4 and TRBJ2-7; TRBD1 agrees at 10 bases. Germline CDR1 and CDR2: SGHNT and YYREEE (reference sequence). After removal of 4 bases from V and 7 bases from J, the junction contained 2 bases not matched to a gene. CDR3 length equals 12 residues. The CDR3 here is CASSGTGDEQYF. As DNA, the CDR3 is TGTGCCAGCAGCGGGACAGGGGATGAGCAGTACTTC.

V and J are TRBV9 and TRBJ2-7; 8 bases line up with TRBD1. J gave up 7 bases and V 3 bases, and 6 bases lay outside the gene matches. The V gene's germline CDR1 is SGDLS and CDR2 YYNGEE. CDR3 length: 13 amino acids. CDR3 loop: CASSGQGAGEQYF. CDR3 DNA: TGTGCCAGCAGCGGGCAGGGGGCAGGAGAGCAGTACTTC.

A note on this clone: Other nucleotide sequences in the sample specify the same CDR3. The chain has TRBV18 and TRBJ2-4; possible D gene TRBD1, 5 bases. The V gene's germline CDR1 is KGHSH and CDR2 LQKENI. V was shortened by 4 bases and J by 7 bases, with 5 bases between the two germline ends. This CDR3 spans 11 amino acids. CDR3 DNA sequence: TGTGCCAGCTCACAGGGGAACATTCAGTACTTC. It yields the protein CASSQGNIQYF.

The gene calls are TRBV29-1 and TRBJ2-1, with 7 bases that match TRBD2. There are 17 residues in the CDR3. The ends lost 7 bases at V and 7 bases at J; junction bases unmatched: 22. The germline CDR1 and CDR2 sequences are SQVTM and ANQGSEA. The DNA for the CDR3 is TGCAGCGCCCAGTCCCTCCGACTAGCAGGCCTGGGGAATGAGCAGTTCTTC. It translates to CSAQSLRLAGLGNEQFF.

V and J are TRBV7-2 and TRBJ2-2, with 12 bases matching TRBD2. CDR1 and CDR2 (germline): SGHTA, FQGNSA. The CDR3 length is 16 residues. V lost 1 base to trimming and J lost 8 bases; unmatched junction nucleotides: 5. This CDR3 is CASSLGLAGGKGELFF. The CDR3 nucleotides are TGTGCCAGCAGCTTAGGTCTAGCGGGAGGGAAAGGGGAGCTGTTTTTT.